This TCR beta chain appears in the sequencing data of a study of T cell responses to AZD1222 COVID-19 vaccine. Whole-study context: Analysis merged second doses at about 4 or about 12 weeks. Study-wide results and limits: The CD4 TCRs associated with vaccination extended across spike and predominated at 160-218 and 743-854. Repertoires were sampled only after the peak T cell response.

In the case of this clone: What it binds is unknown.

Profiling relied on immunoSEQ multiplex PCR, and the TCRdb table lists in-frame clones only, not all of them. The sample gives approximately 110,000 clones, around 90% of which show up once; 5% to 5.5% is in the top ten. V lost 3 bases, J lost 1 base, and 13 bases lay in between. From germline, CDR1 is MGHRA and CDR2 YSYEKL. The CDR3 totals 17 residues. The source is an adult in good health. This chain uses TRBV4-1 with TRBJ1-6, with D possibly being TRBD1 (5 bases). The sequencing used peripheral blood, collected on day 0 of AZD1222 vaccination. CDR3 in DNA: TGCGCCAGCAGCCACCACGGCAGGGAGTCCTATAATTCACCCCTCCACTTT. It translates to CASSHHGRESYNSPLHF.